The TCR beta chain described here comes from a study of CD8+ T cells in alopecia areata. As for treatment: oral pan-JAK inhibitor, 5-10 mg twice daily. cDNA reverse transcribed from extracted RNA served as the sequencing template. TCRdb's copy holds only in-frame clones and misses some; the assay was immunoSEQ multiplex PCR. The table has 150,000 to 200,000 clones, about 55% seen once. In germline, CDR1 is MNHEY, CDR2 SMNVEV (reference sequence). The CDR3 has 14 amino acids. The junction had 7 bases not matched to a gene; V was cut back by 6 bases and J by 6 bases. Here the sequenced sample was CD8+ T cells sorted from blood, taken at week 24, from a patient treated with tofacitinib. The chain carries TRBV27 and TRBJ1-5, with 8 bases identical to TRBD1. The source of this sequence is a human donor with alopecia areata. CDR3 sequence (DNA): TGTGCCAGCAGCGACGGACAGGGACCTCAGCCCCAGCATTTT. It translates to CASSDGQGPQPQHF.